Only one count was recorded for the clone carrying this T cell receptor beta chain. This sample is drawn from a study of CD8 T cells in Susac syndrome. Study-level information: Within the sequenced Susac syndrome patient group, over 5 exhibited active disease and roughly eight were in remission.

High-throughput TCR beta sequencing covered peripheral CD8+ and CD4+ T cells. Diagnostic criteria for definite or probable disease, in their recently defined form, were met by the patients with Susac syndrome. Reverse transcription of roughly 0.5 to 1 ug RNA was carried out with random hexamers. Amplification of TCR beta CDR3 spanned 54 Vbeta and 13 Jbeta via immunoSEQ multiplex PCR. TCRdb used MiXCR to reprocess the immunoSEQ multiplex PCR reads, holding one entry per CDR3 protein. The data hold over 150,000 distinct CDR3 sequences, with around 94% observed a single time. The receptor was derived from a human donor with Susac syndrome. The sample comprised CD4+ T cells from PBMCs.

The CDR3 region is CASSLEASDSPLHF. The DNA of the CDR3 is TGTGCCAGCAGTTTAGAGGCCTCCGATTCACCCCTCCACTTT. This rearrangement joins TRBV12-3 or TRBV12-4 to TRBJ1-6, with D hard to call. The CDR3 has 14 amino acids. Trimming left V 1 base short and J 8 bases short, with 9 bases between.